This T cell receptor (beta chain) comes out of a study of T-cell memory formation after mild COVID-19 (dated by TCRdb to the early 2020s). The study in broad terms: Most TCR sequence clusters were specific to one of the two donors. Longitudinal TCRalpha and TCRbeta repertoire sequencing tracked T-cell clones expanding and contracting after mild COVID-19 in two donors. The cohort comprised two young, previously healthy adult volunteers, one female and one male. The paper's findings and limits, for the study overall: Contracting CD4+ clones were located mainly in the CM and EM memory subsets, whereas CD8+ clones were found to be enriched in EMRA. The study covered only a couple of mild cases, and larger cohorts including severe cases with pre-infection samples were considered necessary. Clones that contracted from day 15 to 85 showed balanced CD4/CD8 phenotypes, whereas a second wave of clones that expanded from day 15 to 37 leaned towards CD4+. Whether the second-wave clones peaking on day 37 were SARS-CoV-2 specific was not confirmed. Some responding clones were detected in pre-infection memory, suggesting pre-existing cross-reactive memory T cells joined the SARS-CoV-2 response.

Sequences SGHTA (CDR1) and FQGTGA (CDR2) are obtained from the germline V gene. Between the V and J ends, shortened by 5 bases and 1 base respectively, the junction contains 13 bases. From its cysteine to its phenylalanine, the CDR3 spans 15 amino acids. Only the CDR3 portion is preserved as DNA: 45 bases, with reading frame beginning at the first base. The sample was run on an Illumina NovaSeq 6000. cDNA libraries for TCRalpha and TCRbeta were prepared by 5'RACE using constant-segment primers, with sample barcodes and unique molecular identifiers added. Trizol reagent was used to extract RNA from every sample. Libraries were amplified in two PCR steps, with a second sample barcode and Illumina TruSeq adapters added in the second step. Sequencing of the libraries was done on an Illumina NovaSeq, producing 2 x 150 bp paired-end reads. The authors' pipeline ran thus. Reads were demultiplexed and collapsed into UMI-guided consensus sequences with migec v1.2.7. Using mixcr v2.1.11, UMI consensuses were aligned to TRA and TRB V and J templates and then assembled into clonotypes. Clonotypes were classified as expanded or contracted when called significant by both edgeR and NoisET, with noise models trained on biological replicates. For edgeR calls, the cutoffs were a false discovery rate-adjusted p below 0.01 and a log2 fold-change threshold of 1. As an exploratory analysis of dynamics, max-normalized trajectories of the 1000 most abundant clonotypes were examined by PCA with hierarchical clustering. Each responding clone was given a CD4 or CD8 phenotype based on the CD4+ and CD8+ repertoires, which had been sequenced separately. The public reads were quality trimmed at Q25 with fastp and then assembled into clones with MiXCR by TCRdb, keeping productive beta chains. Every CDR3 protein is listed once, alongside the most common genes and DNA of its rows. TCRdb, not the original authors, processed these V and J calls. Across this sample there are some 320,000 distinct CDR3 sequences, with about 15% seen only once. Approximately 20% of the sample belongs to the ten largest clones.

PBMCs were isolated by Ficoll-Paque density gradient centrifugation. A few counts support this clonotype. Its antigen has not been determined. No qualities accompany the bases; no much larger clone lies one base away. Source material: PBMCs or a T cell subset sorted from them (not recorded which). The source is a young man who had mild COVID-19 (a few samples of this study predate the infection). The sample titles of this study are shuffled in the database, so cell type and time point are left out; the donor was told from shared clones. In this chain, TRBV7-3 is recombined with TRBJ2-3; the D segment cannot be called with confidence. The CDR3 reads CASSPRSGGTDTQYF. The nucleotide sequence reads as follows: TGTGCCAGCAGCCCCAGGTCTGGCGGCACAGATACGCAGTATTTT.